This T cell receptor beta chain was recorded in a study of technical replicates of blood from a handful of donors (dated by TCRdb to the late 2010s). About this clone itself: The antigen it binds to is not known. No per-base quality is available; no much larger clone lies one base away.

Libraries were made using the immunoSEQ multiplex PCR assay. As stored in TCRdb, this immuneACCESS dataset retains in-frame rearrangements with V and J assigned. A fraction of the clones does not appear; measured against another copy, unresolved V genes explain less than half of the discrepancy, and the remainder lacks a known reason. The sample includes fewer than 100,000 clones, with roughly 95% observed a single time. The ten largest clones capture approximately 0.33% of the sample. Trimming takes 3 bases from V and 0 bases from J, and the germline ends sit 18 bases apart. From a lookup of the germline V gene, CDR1 and CDR2 are MNHNS and SASEGT. Inclusive of the bounding cysteine and phenylalanine, the CDR3 is 18 residues long. The only DNA kept is the CDR3, 54 bases in frame from the first base.

Specimen: T cells isolated from PBMCs. The TCR was taken from a human donor in good health. The chain is made from TRBV6-1 and TRBJ1-5; the D gene is not confidently resolved. CDR3 region: CASSDFGVGRFSNQPQHF. The nucleotides are TGTGCCAGCAGTGATTTTGGGGTAGGGAGGTTTAGCAATCAGCCCCAGCATTTT.